This TCR beta chain came from a study of T-cell reconstitution after alpha-beta-depleted transplantation in children. V shed 5 bases, J shed 2 bases, and the junction held 9 bases outside the gene matches. Germline CDR1 and CDR2: SGHVS and FQNEAQ. The CDR3 has 16 residues. Unique molecular identifiers were incorporated into the prepared TCRbeta library. TCRdb re-analysed the PCR reads in MiXCR, keeping a single row per CDR3 protein. The table lists some 240,000 distinct CDR3 sequences, approximately 9.9% of them singletons. The chain links TRBV7-8 to TRBJ2-3; 8 nucleotides align to TRBD2. This material consisted of PBMCs from the stem cell graft donor, taken from the stem cell graft. The sequence was obtained from a human donor who donated a stem cell graft to a child with SCID. The CDR3 DNA reads as TGTGCCAGCAGCCCCAAGGAGCGGGGGAACACAGATACGCAGTATTTT. This sequence encodes CASSPKERGNTDTQYF.